A selection of T cell receptor beta chains follows, all from one sample in a study of blood T cell repertoires in COVID-19. Assay: immunoSEQ multiplex PCR; the TCRdb copy retains only in-frame clones and omits some. Altogether about 230,000 clones are present, 87% being singletons, with the ten largest covering 10% to 13%. Sequences were obtained from PBMCs or T cells enriched from blood (not recorded which). The source is a man under 40 who had recovered from COVID-19. Both conserved end residues are part of each CDR3. Clone size appears in some rows only: once, few, many, or a class for an expanded clone.

v_gene: TRBV12-5
abundance: NA
j_gene: TRBJ1-1
CDR3aa: CASGPVQGRGLLFMNTEAFF

v_gene: TRBV5-1
abundance: NA
j_gene: TRBJ2-7
CDR3aa: CASSPQGGSSYEQYF

v_gene: TRBV29-1
abundance: NA
j_gene: TRBJ2-2
CDR3aa: CSVPGQGDTGELFF

v_gene: TRBV2
abundance: NA
j_gene: TRBJ2-5
CDR3aa: CASSFSGSQETQYF

v_gene: TRBV6-5
abundance: few
j_gene: TRBJ2-7
CDR3aa: CASRQGYEQYF

v_gene: TRBV3-1/TRBV3-2
abundance: few
j_gene: TRBJ1-1
CDR3aa: CASSQWGTGARNTEAFF

v_gene: TRBV6-5
abundance: NA
j_gene: TRBJ2-3
CDR3aa: CASSYSTTGLVGAQYF

v_gene: TRBV6-2/TRBV6-3
abundance: once
j_gene: TRBJ2-7
CDR3aa: CASSYSGGAKEQYF

v_gene: TRBV5-1
abundance: NA
j_gene: TRBJ2-2
CDR3aa: CASSSPSGRSNTGELFF

v_gene: TRBV5-5
abundance: NA
j_gene: TRBJ1-2
CDR3aa: CASSIYRGNYGYTF

v_gene: TRBV21-1
abundance: NA
j_gene: TRBJ1-3
CDR3aa: CASSTPDRGVGNTIYF

v_gene: TRBV2
abundance: few
j_gene: TRBJ2-5
CDR3aa: CASSVGPLQETQYF

v_gene: TRBV7-2
abundance: NA
j_gene: TRBJ2-1
CDR3aa: CASSSDKGLEQFF

v_gene: TRBV5-1
abundance: NA
j_gene: TRBJ1-2
CDR3aa: CASSSFRTGDSSNYGYTF

v_gene: TRBV28
abundance: NA
j_gene: TRBJ2-7
CDR3aa: CASSLGLAGYEQYF

v_gene: TRBV9
abundance: NA
j_gene: TRBJ1-6
CDR3aa: CASSVRQGWQDSPLHF

v_gene: TRBV28
abundance: medium-sized
j_gene: TRBJ1-1
CDR3aa: CASSFAGNTEAFF

v_gene: TRBV5-1
abundance: NA
j_gene: TRBJ1-2
CDR3aa: CASSLRGIGRGYTF

v_gene: TRBV5-8
abundance: once
j_gene: TRBJ2-5
CDR3aa: CASSLDRGWSTGHQETQYF

v_gene: TRBV18
abundance: NA
j_gene: TRBJ1-5
CDR3aa: CASSLLREDQPQHF

v_gene: TRBV29-1
abundance: NA
j_gene: TRBJ2-1
CDR3aa: CSVQATSGRDNEQFF

v_gene: TRBV7-9
abundance: NA
j_gene: TRBJ2-7
CDR3aa: CASSPSGAGLYEQYF

v_gene: TRBV12-3/TRBV12-4
abundance: NA
j_gene: TRBJ1-2
CDR3aa: CASSFGQSDGYTF

v_gene: TRBV3-1/TRBV3-2
abundance: NA
j_gene: TRBJ1-2
CDR3aa: CASSYEGIYGYTF

v_gene: TRBV4-2
abundance: NA
j_gene: TRBJ2-7
CDR3aa: CASSHGLAYEQYF

v_gene: TRBV4-1
abundance: once
j_gene: TRBJ1-5
CDR3aa: CASSQVRDSNQPQHF

v_gene: TRBV2
abundance: NA
j_gene: TRBJ1-2
CDR3aa: CASTLAGNYGYTF

v_gene: TRBV5-6
abundance: NA
j_gene: TRBJ1-5
CDR3aa: CASSVADRQNQPQHF

v_gene: TRBV28
abundance: NA
j_gene: TRBJ1-6
CDR3aa: CASSSLGTVNSPLHF

v_gene: TRBV2
abundance: NA
j_gene: TRBJ2-7
CDR3aa: CASRPTSGGNYEQYF

v_gene: TRBV30
abundance: few
j_gene: TRBJ2-6
CDR3aa: CAWSYWGANVLTF

v_gene: TRBV7-9
abundance: once
j_gene: TRBJ2-1
CDR3aa: CASSSSWTSGLRAYNEQFF

v_gene: TRBV10-1
abundance: NA
j_gene: TRBJ2-3
CDR3aa: CASSEFAGVLADTQYF

v_gene: TRBV18
abundance: NA
j_gene: TRBJ1-2
CDR3aa: CASSPSPDRGTGYTF

v_gene: TRBV21-1
abundance: NA
j_gene: TRBJ1-5
CDR3aa: CASSGETTGYGQPQHF

v_gene: TRBV19
abundance: once
j_gene: TRBJ1-5
CDR3aa: CASSTQPGQGFNQPQHF

v_gene: TRBV28
abundance: NA
j_gene: TRBJ2-7
CDR3aa: CASSSIRQYF

v_gene: TRBV19
abundance: NA
j_gene: TRBJ2-1
CDR3aa: CASSMPHSSGKSYNEQFF

v_gene: TRBV5-1
abundance: NA
j_gene: TRBJ1-3
CDR3aa: CASSLTGAGNTIYF

v_gene: TRBV11-2
abundance: NA
j_gene: TRBJ2-1
CDR3aa: CASSLGASGTNNEQFF